These 20 T cell receptor beta chains were all obtained from the same sample, sequenced in a study of vaccination and CD4 T cells after COVID-19 (dated 2022 in TCRdb). The treatment or condition label, as the study defines it: roughly 11-day PBMC culture with coronavirus spike peptide pools or control peptides (ViraFEST assay). CD4+ T cells from unexposed donors were collected before the COVID-19 pandemic (2011-2018). The antigens these receptors bind are not known. Library method: PCR. Sequencing instrument: Illumina iSeq 100. TCR sequencing of DNA from cultured CD4+ T cells used the Oncomine TCR Beta short-read assay at the Johns Hopkins FTIC core. The public reads were reprocessed in TCRdb via fastp at Q25 and MiXCR, keeping in-frame beta chains. Identical CDR3 proteins give one entry, which carries the most common genes and DNA. Present in this sample are approximately 2,000 distinct CDR3 sequences, about 20% of which were seen just once. The ten top clones hold 60% to 70% of the sample.

The sample was CD4+ T cells from blood, cultured in vitro. The origin of the receptors is a human donor in good health.

This clonotype qualifies as medium-sized. V and J are TRBV6-5 and TRBJ1-1; D might be TRBD1 (5 bases). The CDR3 is 15 amino acids. Germline loops: CDR1 MNHEY, CDR2 SVGAGI. The V end lost 0 bases, the J end lost 2 bases, and 10 bases lay between the germline ends. CDR3 sequence (DNA): TGTGCCAGCAGTTACTCCTCCGGGACTAACACTGAAGCTTTCTTT. Encoded protein: CASSYSSGTNTEAFF.

In this sample, this clonotype turned up a few times. The chain uses TRBV19 and TRBJ1-4; D unclear. CDR3 length: 14 amino acids. From germline, CDR1 is LNHDA and CDR2 SQIVND (reference sequence). V was cut by 6 bases and J by 6 bases, with 14 bases left in between. The CDR3 coding sequence is TGTGCCAGTAGGACCGGGCGGGTGGATGAAAAACTGTTTTTT. Encoded protein: CASRTGRVDEKLFF.

V usage is TRBV19 and J usage is TRBJ2-5; 7 bases are a match to TRBD1. The CDR3 has 15 amino acids. V trimming: 5 bases; J trimming: 7 bases; junction bases outside the gene matches: 13. Per germline, CDR1 LNHDA and CDR2 SQIVND (reference sequence). The DNA for the CDR3 is TGTGCCAGTAGTCCATCAACAGGGGTAGATGGGACCCAGTACTTC. Protein: CASSPSTGVDGTQYF.

This clonotype has more than one count but fewer than ten. This sequence joins TRBV27 and TRBJ2-7; D uncertain. The CDR3 has 14 residues. V shed 8 bases and J shed 0 bases, with 14 bases lying between them. CDR1 and CDR2 (germline): MNHEY, SMNVEV (reference sequence). Written as DNA, the CDR3 is TGTGCCAGCCGAGGACGGCCAAGCTCCTACGAGCAGTACTTC. Translated: CASRGRPSSYEQYF.

In this sample, this clonotype turned up a few times. The chain employs TRBV19 and TRBJ2-5, with D perhaps matching TRBD2 (6 bases). The germline CDR1 and CDR2 sequences are LNHDA and SQIVND (reference sequence). Deletions cut 1 base from V and 3 bases from J, with 9 bases between. This CDR3 comprises 14 residues. The CDR3 loop reads CASSIARGKETQYF. The CDR3 DNA is TGTGCCAGTAGTATAGCGCGGGGCAAAGAGACCCAGTACTTC.

This rearrangement joins TRBV4-2 to TRBJ2-2; D is unclear. The germline V and J ends were trimmed by 2 bases and 0 bases, with 4 bases remaining between them. CDR1 is LGHNA and CDR2 is YNFKEQ in the germline V gene. The CDR3 sequence is 14 residues long. CDR3 protein: CASSQQPNTGELFF. In nucleotides, the CDR3 is TGTGCCAGCAGCCAACAGCCGAACACCGGGGAGCTGTTTTTT.

Within the sample, this clonotype is hyperexpanded (1% or more). The chain couples TRBV10-3 to TRBJ2-3; 7 bases are a match to TRBD1. The V and J ends lost 11 bases and 4 bases, in that order; junction bases with no gene match: 18. Germline values: CDR1 ENHRY, CDR2 SYGVKD. The CDR3 is 16 amino acids. The chain's CDR3 is CASQPQLGGLADTQYF. The CDR3 bases are TGTGCCTCCCAACCACAATTAGGGGGCTTGGCAGATACGCAGTATTTT.

The rearrangement links TRBV10-3 to TRBJ2-7, with D perhaps matching TRBD2 (7 bases). This CDR3 contains 14 residues. V shed 4 bases and J shed 7 bases, with 17 bases lying between them. Per germline, CDR1 ENHRY and CDR2 SYGVKD. The CDR3 DNA is TGTGCCATCAGTGCCGGAGGGAGGGGGAAAGAGCAGTACTTC. Residues: CAISAGGRGKEQYF.

This clonotype came up a few times. The chain recombines TRBV28 with TRBJ2-7; 10 positions match TRBD1. V gave up 5 bases and J gave up 5 bases; unmatched junction bases: 6. This CDR3 contains 14 residues. Germline V lookup: CDR1 MDHEN, CDR2 SYDVKM. The CDR3 bases are TGTGCCAGCAGTACCGGGACAGGGGTCCACGAGCAGTACTTC. It yields the protein CASSTGTGVHEQYF.

The rearrangement uses TRBV2 and TRBJ1-1; 9 bases fit TRBD1. Germline V lookup: CDR1 SNHLY, CDR2 FYNNEI. With V trimmed by 5 bases and J by 1 base, 5 bases remained unmatched. The CDR3 has 15 residues. This CDR3 is CASSLQGAGNTEAFF. As DNA, the CDR3 is TGTGCCAGCAGTTTACAGGGGGCAGGGAACACTGAAGCTTTCTTT.

This clonotype showed up just a few times. The gene calls are TRBV5-1 and TRBJ1-6, with 8 bases aligning to TRBD1. The CDR3 has 16 residues. Germline lookup yields CDR1 SGHRS and CDR2 YFSETQ. V lost 2 bases to trimming and J lost 7 bases; unmatched junction nucleotides: 8. The CDR3 sequence: CASSFRAGGGNSPLHF. The CDR3, as DNA: TGCGCCAGCAGCTTTCGGGCAGGGGGCGGAAATTCACCCCTCCACTTT.

The V and J genes are TRBV6-1 and TRBJ2-2; 12 bases map to TRBD2. Germline V gene data show CDR1 as MNHNS and CDR2 as SASEGT. Trimming at V came to 5 bases and at J to 5 bases, leaving 3 bases not matched to a gene. This CDR3 spans 15 amino acids. The CDR3: CASSTLAGGTGELFF. In nucleotides, the CDR3 is TGTGCCAGCAGTACACTAGCGGGAGGAACCGGGGAGCTGTTTTTT.

The J gene is TRBJ2-5, the V gene TRBV20-1; D is unclear. V lost 5 bases and J 3 bases, leaving 10 bases between the germline ends. The germline CDR1 and CDR2 sequences are DFQATT and SNEGSKA (reference sequence). CDR3 length equals 12 residues. DNA for the CDR3: TGCAGTGCTTTTCTTCGGGAAGAGACCCAGTACTTC. Amino acid sequence: CSAFLREETQYF.

This clonotype was counted between two and nine times. This rearrangement joins TRBV18 to TRBJ1-2; the D gene is possibly TRBD1 (6 bases). Looked up from germline, CDR1 is KGHSH and CDR2 is LQKENI. Trimming stripped 4 bases from V and 3 bases from J, with 12 bases between. The CDR3 is 14 residues long. The CDR3 coding sequence is TGTGCCAGCTCACGAGGACAGTCTCACTATGGCTACACCTTC. Translation: CASSRGQSHYGYTF. Complete variable domain (other parts from reference TRBV18 and TRBJ1-2): NAGVMQNPRHLVRRRGQEARLRCSPMKGHSHVYWYRQLPEEGLKFMVYLQKENIIDESGMPKERFSAEFPKEGPSILRIQQVVRGDSAAYFCASSRGQSHYGYTFGSGTRLTVV.

This chain uses TRBV5-1 with TRBJ2-5; TRBD1 matches 8 bases. Per germline, CDR1 SGHRS and CDR2 YFSETQ. The CDR3 totals 16 residues. Losses at the gene ends were 3 bases for V and 5 bases for J; bases not matched to a gene: 12. CDR3 amino acids: CASSWTGTSKEETQYF. The CDR3 nucleotides are TGCGCCAGCAGCTGGACAGGGACATCAAAAGAGGAGACCCAGTACTTC.

The V call is TRBV7-3, the J call TRBJ1-1, with TRBD1 as a possible D gene (6 bases). Trimming left V 1 base short and J 2 bases short, with 14 bases between. CDR3 length equals 16 residues. Germline lookup yields CDR1 SGHTA and CDR2 FQGTGA. CDR3 loop: CASSLMGKGGNTEAFF. For the CDR3, the DNA is TGTGCCAGCAGCTTAATGGGTAAAGGGGGAAACACTGAAGCTTTCTTT.

For this clonotype: Mismatch with germline at one junction end may stem from a read error. This sequence joins TRBV4-3 and TRBJ1-3; possibly TRBD1 for D (5 bases). This CDR3 comprises 16 residues. Germline V gene sequence: CDR1 LGHNA, CDR2 YSLEER. CDR3 protein: CASNQDLGTGGNTIYF. In DNA, the CDR3 is TGCGCCAGCAACCAAGATCTCGGGACGGGAGGAAACACCATATATTTT.

This clonotype is categorized as medium-sized. V and J are TRBV6-1 and TRBJ1-2, with 8 bases identical to TRBD1. The length of the CDR3 is 12 residues. The germline gives CDR1 MNHNS, CDR2 SASEGT. Unmatched junction bases numbered 3, after V lost 5 bases and J lost 7 bases. The CDR3 loop is CASSPTGAGYTF. DNA for the CDR3: TGTGCCAGCAGTCCGACAGGGGCTGGCTACACCTTC.

This clonotype was seen only a few times. The chain is built from TRBV12-3 or TRBV12-4 and TRBJ2-5; 8 positions agree with TRBD1. The CDR3 is 17 residues long. V was pared by 1 base and J by 5 bases, with 12 bases of the junction left unmatched. This CDR3 is CASSLGKATGGTETQYF. CDR3 bases: TGTGCCAGCAGTTTAGGAAAGGCTACAGGGGGAACGGAGACCCAGTACTTC.

The chain joins TRBV6-4 to TRBJ2-3; TRBD1 is a possible D gene (6 bases). The germline V and J ends were trimmed by 4 bases and 1 base, with 6 bases remaining between them. This CDR3 has 13 amino acids. Germline V gives CDR1 MRHNA, CDR2 SNTAGT. In DNA, the CDR3 is TGTGCCAGCAGTGGACAGGGCACAGATACGCAGTATTTT. As protein: CASSGQGTDTQYF.